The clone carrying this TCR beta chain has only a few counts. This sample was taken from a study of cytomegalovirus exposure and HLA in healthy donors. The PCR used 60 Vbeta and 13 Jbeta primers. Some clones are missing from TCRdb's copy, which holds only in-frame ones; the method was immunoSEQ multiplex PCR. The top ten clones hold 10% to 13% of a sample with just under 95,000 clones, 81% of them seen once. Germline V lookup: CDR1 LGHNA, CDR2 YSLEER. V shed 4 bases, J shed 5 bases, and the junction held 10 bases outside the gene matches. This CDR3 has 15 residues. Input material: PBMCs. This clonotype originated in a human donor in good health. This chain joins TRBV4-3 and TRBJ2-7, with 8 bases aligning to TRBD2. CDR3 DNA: TGCGCCAGCAGCCGAAACGTAGCGGGAAGGAACGAGCAGTACTTC. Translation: CASSRNVAGRNEQYF.